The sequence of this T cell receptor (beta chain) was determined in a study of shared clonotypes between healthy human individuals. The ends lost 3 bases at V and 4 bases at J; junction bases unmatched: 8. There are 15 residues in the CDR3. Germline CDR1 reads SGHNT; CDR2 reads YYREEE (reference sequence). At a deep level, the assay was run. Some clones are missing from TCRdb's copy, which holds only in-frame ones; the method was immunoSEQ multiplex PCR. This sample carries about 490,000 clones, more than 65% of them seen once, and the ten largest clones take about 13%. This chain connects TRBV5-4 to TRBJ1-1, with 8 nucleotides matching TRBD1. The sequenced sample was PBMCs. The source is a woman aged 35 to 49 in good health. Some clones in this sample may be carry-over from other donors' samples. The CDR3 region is CASSWPGQGSTEAFF. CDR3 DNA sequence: TGTGCCAGCAGCTGGCCCGGACAGGGATCCACTGAAGCTTTCTTT.